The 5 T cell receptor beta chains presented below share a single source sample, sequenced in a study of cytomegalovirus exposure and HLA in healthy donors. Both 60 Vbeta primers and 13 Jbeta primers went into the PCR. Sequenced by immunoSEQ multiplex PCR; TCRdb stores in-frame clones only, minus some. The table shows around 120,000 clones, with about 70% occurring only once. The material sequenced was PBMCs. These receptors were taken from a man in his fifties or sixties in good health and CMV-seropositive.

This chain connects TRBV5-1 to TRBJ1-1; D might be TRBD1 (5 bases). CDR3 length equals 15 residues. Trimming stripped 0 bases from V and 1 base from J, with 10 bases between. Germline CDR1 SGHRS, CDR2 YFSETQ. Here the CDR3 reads CASSLERGRNTEAFF. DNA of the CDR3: TGCGCCAGCAGCTTGGAGCGGGGGAGGAACACTGAAGCTTTCTTT.

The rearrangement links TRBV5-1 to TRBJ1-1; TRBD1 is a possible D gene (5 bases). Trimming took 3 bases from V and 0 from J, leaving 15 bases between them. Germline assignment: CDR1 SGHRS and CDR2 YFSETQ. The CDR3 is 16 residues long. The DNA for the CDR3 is TGCGCCAGCAGCTCCAGTTGGGGGGAGATGAACACTGAAGCTTTCTTT. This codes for CASSSSWGEMNTEAFF.

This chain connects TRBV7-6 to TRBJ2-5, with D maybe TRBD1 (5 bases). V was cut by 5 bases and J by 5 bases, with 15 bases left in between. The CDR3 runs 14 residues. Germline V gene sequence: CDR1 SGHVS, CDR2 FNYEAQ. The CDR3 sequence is CASSPRAGPETQYF. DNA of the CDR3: TGTGCCAGCAGCCCCCGGGCAGGGCCGGAGACCCAGTACTTC.

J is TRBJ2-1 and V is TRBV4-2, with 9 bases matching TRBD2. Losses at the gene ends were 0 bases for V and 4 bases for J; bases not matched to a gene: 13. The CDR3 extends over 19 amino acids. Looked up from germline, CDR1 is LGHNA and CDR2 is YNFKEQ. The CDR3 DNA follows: TGTGCCAGCAGCCAAGAGGGAGGTGGTAGCGGGGGCCCGTACAATGAGCAGTTCTTC. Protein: CASSQEGGGSGGPYNEQFF.

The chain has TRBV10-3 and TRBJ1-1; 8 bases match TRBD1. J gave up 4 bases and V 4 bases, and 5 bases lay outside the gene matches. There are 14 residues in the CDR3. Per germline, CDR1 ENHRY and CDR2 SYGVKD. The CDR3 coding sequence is TGTGCCATCAGTGCCTCAGGGGGCCGCACTGAAGCTTTCTTT. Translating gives CAISASGGRTEAFF.